Below, one T cell receptor (beta chain) is given with its context. These data are taken from a study of blood T cell repertoires in COVID-19. CDR3 length equals 14 residues. Germline assignment: CDR1 MGHRA and CDR2 YSYEKL. The V end was cut by 4 bases, the J end by 2 bases, with 11 bases between. In the original analysis: Researchers report that nucleated cell counts were estimated from reference gene primer amplification. The data were produced by immunoSEQ multiplex PCR, yet TCRdb's version contains in-frame clones alone and is incomplete. Clonal size and the V and J genes are those of that table, whereas D and trimming came from the DNA. The sample carries around 120,000 clones, 85% to 90% recorded once.

The specimen was peripheral blood. The clonotype comes from a woman in her seventies with acute or convalescent COVID-19. The chain uses TRBV4-1 and TRBJ2-5; TRBD1 might be the D (6 bases). CDR3 in amino acids: CASSLYRDQETQYF. The DNA for the CDR3 is TGCGCCAGCAGCCTCTACAGGGATCAAGAGACCCAGTACTTC.